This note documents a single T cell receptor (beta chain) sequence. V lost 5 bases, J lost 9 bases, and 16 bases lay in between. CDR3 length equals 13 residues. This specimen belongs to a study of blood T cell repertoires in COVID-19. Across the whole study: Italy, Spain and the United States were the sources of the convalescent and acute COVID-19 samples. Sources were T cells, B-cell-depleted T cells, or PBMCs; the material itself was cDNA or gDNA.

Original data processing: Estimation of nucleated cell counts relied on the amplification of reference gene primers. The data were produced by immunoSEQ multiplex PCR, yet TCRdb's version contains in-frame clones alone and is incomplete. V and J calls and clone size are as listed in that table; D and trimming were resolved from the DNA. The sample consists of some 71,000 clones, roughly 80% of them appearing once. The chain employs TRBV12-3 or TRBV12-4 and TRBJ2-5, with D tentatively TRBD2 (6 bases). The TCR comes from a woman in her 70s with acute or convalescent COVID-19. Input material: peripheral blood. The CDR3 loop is CASSIFRDSPQYF. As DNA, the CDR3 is TGTGCCAGCAGTATCTTCCGGGACTCGCCCCAGTACTTC.